Each of the 25 T cell receptor beta chains below was sequenced from the same sample in a study of monozygotic twins with inflammatory bowel disease. TCRdb reprocessed the 5' RACE reads and keeps a single row for each CDR3 protein, giving no DNA. The sample table sets out fewer than 550,000 distinct CDR3 sequences. Sequencing was performed on blood. The source of these receptors is a human donor with ulcerative colitis or Crohn's disease, or a healthy co-twin of an affected twin (not recorded which).

The chain uses TRBV4-2 and TRBJ1-1. Germline V gene data show CDR1 as LGHNA and CDR2 as YNFKEQ. The CDR3 runs 15 residues. The CDR3 protein is CASSQDVMRNTEAFF.

J is TRBJ1-4 and V is TRBV9; TCRdb returns TRBD1, unconfirmable since there is no DNA. CDR3 size: 15 residues. CDR1 is SGDLS, CDR2 YYNGEE, per germline. The CDR3 here is CASSFRGSLNEKLFF.

The chain joins TRBV7-8 to TRBJ2-7; TCRdb picks TRBD1, but there is no DNA to check that call. Germline assignment: CDR1 SGHVS and CDR2 FQNEAQ. The CDR3 runs 13 residues. This CDR3 reads CASSGGQTYEQYF.

The rearrangement links TRBV7-2 to TRBJ2-5; TCRdb calls TRBD1, which cannot be checked without DNA. CDR1 and CDR2 (germline): SGHTA, FQGNSA. This CDR3 spans 15 amino acids. This CDR3 reads CASSLVGQRQETQYF.

The rearrangement links TRBV6-1 to TRBJ2-1; without DNA, the TCRdb call of TRBD2 cannot be checked. Per the germline V gene, CDR1 is MNHNS and CDR2 is SASEGT. The CDR3 has 16 residues. CDR3 sequence reads: CASSTSGTSGEDEQFF.

CDR3: CASSPDAVYNEQFF. The genes are TRBV7-7 and TRBJ2-1. The CDR3 loop spans 14 amino acids. Germline CDR1 SSHAT, CDR2 FNYEAQ (reference sequence).

The chain uses TRBV4-1 and TRBJ2-1. The CDR3 contains 15 residues. Looked up from germline, CDR1 is MGHRA and CDR2 is YSYEKL. CDR3 amino acids: CASSQGQISYNEQFF.

The chain recombines TRBV5-1 with TRBJ2-2; TCRdb selects TRBD2, and the lack of DNA leaves this call unchecked. Germline loops: CDR1 SGHRS, CDR2 YFSETQ. This CDR3 comprises 18 residues. CDR3 protein: CASSLVGSLPSNTGELFF.

J is TRBJ1-2 and V is TRBV5-6; the TCRdb D gene call, TRBD1, has no DNA to confirm it. Germline CDR1 SGHDT, CDR2 YYEEEE. This CDR3 comprises 15 residues. The CDR3 protein is CASIIRGAGTYGYTF.

V gene TRBV5-1 combines with J gene TRBJ2-3; no DNA is available, so the TRBD2 call from TCRdb remains unchecked. The CDR3 spans 16 residues. CDR1 and CDR2 from the germline V gene are SGHRS and YFSETQ. The CDR3 region is CASSSFSGGGTDTQYF.

The CDR3 reads CASSLISRWTGELFF. V and J are TRBV12-3 or TRBV12-4 and TRBJ2-2; without DNA, the TCRdb call of TRBD1 cannot be checked. The CDR3 runs 15 residues.

The V gene is TRBV2, the J gene TRBJ1-1; TCRdb's D call, TRBD1, is unchecked because there is no DNA. CDR1 and CDR2 (germline): SNHLY, FYNNEI. This CDR3 has 13 amino acids. This CDR3 is CASWEGANTEAFF. The full variable domain, in which reference TRBV2 and TRBJ1-1 provide the parts outside the CDR3, is EPEVTQTPSHQVTQMGQEVILRCVPISNHLYFYWYRQILGQKVEFLVSFYNNEISEKSEIFDDQFSVERPDGSNFTLKIRSTKLEDSAMYFCASWEGANTEAFFGQGTRLTVV.

The chain has TRBV7-9 and TRBJ2-5; TCRdb indicates TRBD1, and absent DNA this call remains unverified. The CDR3 runs to 15 residues. Germline assignment: CDR1 SEHNR and CDR2 FQNEAQ (reference sequence). CDR3 loop: CASSLVQPLWETQYF.

The chain is built from TRBV20-1 and TRBJ1-6. Germline V CDR1 and CDR2: DFQATT, SNEGSKA (reference sequence). The CDR3 is made up of 13 amino acids. The CDR3 is CSALGLPGQPLHF.

V usage is TRBV3-1 and J usage is TRBJ1-1; TCRdb outputs TRBD1, but without DNA this stays unchecked. Germline CDR1 and CDR2: LGHDT and YNNKEL (reference sequence). The CDR3 has 14 amino acids. This CDR3 reads CASSQGETGMEAFF.

The chain uses TRBV27 and TRBJ2-5; TCRdb's D call, TRBD2, is unchecked because there is no DNA. From germline, CDR1 is MNHEY and CDR2 SMNVEV (reference sequence). This CDR3 is built from 16 residues. The chain's CDR3 is CASSDGTSGGKETQYF.

The J gene is TRBJ1-4, the V gene TRBV28. Germline V gene lookup returns CDR1 MDHEN and CDR2 SYDVKM. The CDR3 length is 14 residues. This chain's CDR3 is CASIQGGTNEKLFF. The whole variable domain, filled in from reference TRBV28 and TRBJ1-4, reads DVKVTQSSRYLVKRTGEKVFLECVQDMDHENMFWYRQDPGLGLRLIYFSYDVKMKEKGDIPEGYSVSREKKERFSLILESASTNQTSMYLCASIQGGTNEKLFFGSGTQLSVL.

V and J are TRBV14 and TRBJ1-6. This CDR3 is 15 amino acids long. CDR1 SGHDN and CDR2 FVKESK come from the germline V gene. The CDR3 sequence: CASSQDQGFNSPLHF.

This chain connects TRBV20-1 to TRBJ1-1. CDR3 length: 13 residues. Germline V CDR1 and CDR2: DFQATT, SNEGSKA (reference sequence). The chain's CDR3 is CSARAFGDTEAFF.

J is TRBJ1-2 and V is TRBV7-3; TCRdb names TRBD1, which stays unverified in the absence of DNA. The CDR3 is made up of 17 amino acids. Germline V gene sequence: CDR1 SGHTA, CDR2 FQGTGA. The CDR3 sequence: CASSLIPGTGGDYGYTF.

J is TRBJ1-4 and V is TRBV4-2; TCRdb returns TRBD1, unconfirmable since there is no DNA. The germline V gene encodes CDR1 LGHNA and CDR2 YNFKEQ. CDR3 length equals 14 residues. This chain's CDR3 is CASSQEGHNEKLFF.

The chain combines TRBV18 with TRBJ2-3; as DNA is missing, the TRBD1 call by TCRdb cannot be tested. Germline V gene lookup returns CDR1 KGHSH and CDR2 LQKENI. The CDR3 covers 15 residues. Here the CDR3 reads CASSPRGTLTDTQYF.

This chain joins TRBV12-3 or TRBV12-4 and TRBJ2-6. The CDR3 has 17 residues. CDR3 amino acids: CASSLRSTISGANVLTF.

The chain joins TRBV29-1 to TRBJ2-1; TCRdb's D call of TRBD2 is untestable without DNA. CDR3 length: 14 residues. CDR1 and CDR2 (germline): SQVTM, ANQGSEA. The CDR3 loop is CSVASGIIMNEQFF.

This sequence joins TRBV4-2 and TRBJ2-1; the TRBD2 assignment by TCRdb is unverifiable without DNA. The CDR3 sequence is 19 residues long. CDR1 is LGHNA, CDR2 YNFKEQ, per germline. CDR3 protein: CASIFGLTSGESSYNEQFF.